One and the same sample provided the 22 T cell receptor beta chains below, sequenced in a study of technical replicates of blood from a handful of donors (dated by TCRdb to the late 2010s). The library was obtained by the immunoSEQ multiplex PCR assay. TCRdb took this table from immuneACCESS and kept in-frame rearrangements with V and J called. Such tables lack part of the clones; where checked against another copy, unresolved V genes explain under half of the gap, and the rest is unexplained. The sample table holds over 50,000 clones, of which approximately 84% were seen once. In total, the top ten clones hold more than 5% of the sample. The material sequenced was PBMCs. These receptors were taken from a human donor in good health. Some clones in this sample may be carry-over from other donors' samples.

The rearrangement links TRBV30 to TRBJ1-2; 7 positions match TRBD1. The V gene's germline CDR1 is GTSNPN and CDR2 SVGIG (reference sequence). The CDR3 is 15 residues long. V trimming: 2 bases; J trimming: 2 bases; junction bases outside the gene matches: 8. The CDR3 protein is CAWSKAGTANYGYTF. Here the CDR3 DNA reads TGTGCCTGGAGTAAAGCCGGGACAGCCAACTATGGCTACACCTTC.

The chain links TRBV5-6 to TRBJ1-6; D gene unclear. Germline V gives CDR1 SGHDT, CDR2 YYEEEE. This CDR3 is built from 12 residues. The ends were cut back, 4 bases at V and 6 bases at J, with 5 bases in the middle. The CDR3 DNA sequence: TGTGCCAGCAGCCTAGTTAATTCACCCCTCCACTTT. Its protein is CASSLVNSPLHF. The full variable domain, with the rest looked up from reference TRBV5-6 and TRBJ1-6, is DAGVTQSPTHLIKTRGQQVTLRCSPKSGHDTVSWYQQALGQGPQFIFQYYEEEERQRGNFPDRFSGHQFPNYSSELNVNALLLGDSALYLCASSLVNSPLHFGNGTRLTVT.

The chain uses TRBV12-5 and TRBJ1-1; D gene uncertain. V lost 4 bases to trimming and J lost 1 base, with 10 bases between them. The V gene's germline CDR1 is LGHNT and CDR2 FRNRAP. The CDR3 consists of 14 residues. CDR3 region: CASGSGSGNTEAFF. CDR3 in DNA: TGTGCTAGTGGTTCGGGGTCTGGGAACACTGAAGCTTTCTTT.

The chain links TRBV4-3 to TRBJ2-2; D might be TRBD1 (6 bases). The CDR3 extends over 14 amino acids. V was trimmed by 0 bases and J by 4 bases, leaving 6 bases between them. Per the germline V gene, CDR1 is LGHNA and CDR2 is YSLEER. This chain's CDR3 is CASSQDRGTGELFF. CDR3 in DNA: TGCGCCAGCAGCCAAGACAGGGGCACCGGGGAGCTGTTTTTT.

The chain is built from TRBV7-9 and TRBJ2-7; 9 positions match TRBD1. Germline loops: CDR1 SEHNR, CDR2 FQNEAQ (reference sequence). The CDR3 is made up of 14 amino acids. V was clipped by 3 bases and J by 6 bases; unmatched bases: 6. CDR3 in amino acids: CASSFRDRAFEQYF. The CDR3 nucleotides read TGTGCCAGCAGCTTCCGGGACAGGGCATTCGAGCAGTACTTC. The variable domain in full, with the rest retrieved from reference TRBV7-9 and TRBJ2-7, is DTGVSQNPRHKITKRGQNVTFRCDPISEHNRLYWYRQTLGQGPEFLTYFQNEAQLEKSRLLSDRFSAERPKGSFSTLEIQRTEQGDSAMYLCASSFRDRAFEQYFGPGTRLTVT.

The chain couples TRBV18 to TRBJ2-7; 10 nucleotides agree with TRBD1. V dropped 5 bases and J dropped 1; count of bases not matched to a gene: 5. CDR3 length: 15 residues. The germline gives CDR1 KGHSH, CDR2 LQKENI. The CDR3, as DNA: TGTGCCAGCTCAACGGGACAGGGGAAATCCTACGAGCAGTACTTC. Amino acids: CASSTGQGKSYEQYF.

The V call is TRBV7-2, the J call TRBJ1-1; D call uncertain. V lost 6 bases to trimming and J lost 11 bases, with 16 bases between them. Germline values: CDR1 SGHTA, CDR2 FQGNSA. This CDR3 contains 12 residues. This chain's CDR3 is CASRDPWSSAFF. The CDR3 DNA is TGTGCCAGCAGAGATCCTTGGAGTTCGGCTTTCTTT.

In its sample, this clone was seen a few times. The V gene is TRBV7-2, the J gene TRBJ1-1; 8 positions match TRBD1. V lost 0 bases to trimming and J lost 4 bases; unmatched junction nucleotides: 10. The CDR3 has 17 residues. Germline CDR1 and CDR2: SGHTA and FQGNSA. The CDR3 spells CASSLAPGQGAGTEAFF. Written as DNA, the CDR3 is TGTGCCAGCAGCTTAGCCCCCGGACAGGGAGCCGGCACTGAAGCTTTCTTT.

The chain combines TRBV11-3 with TRBJ2-3; D remains unclear. The CDR3 loop spans 14 amino acids. V shed 1 base and J shed 2 bases, with 7 bases lying between them. CDR1 SGHNT and CDR2 YENEEA come from the germline V gene. The CDR3 loop is CASSLGDTTDTQYF. The CDR3 region has the DNA TGTGCCAGCAGCTTAGGAGACACCACAGATACGCAGTATTTT.

This clone appeared once. The chain recombines TRBV5-6 with TRBJ1-2, with D unclear. Deletions cut 4 bases from V and 1 base from J, with 11 bases between. The germline V gene has CDR1 SGHDT and CDR2 YYEEEE. The CDR3 spans 14 residues. The chain's CDR3 is CASSLEALNYGYTF. CDR3 bases: TGTGCCAGCAGCCTGGAAGCTCTTAACTATGGCTACACCTTC.

This clone occurred once. The chain links TRBV2 to TRBJ2-5; 7 bases fit TRBD2. CDR1 is SNHLY and CDR2 is FYNNEI in the germline V gene. V was pared by 6 bases and J by 5 bases, with 12 bases of the junction left unmatched. This CDR3 has 15 residues. CDR3 DNA: TGTGCCAGCAGCGCTATCCTAGCGGCCGGGGAGACCCAGTACTTC. It yields the protein CASSAILAAGETQYF.

This clone was detected only a few times. This chain links TRBV5-6 with TRBJ1-1, with D uncertain. The V gene lost 2 bases and the J gene lost 0 bases, with 11 bases spanning the gap. The germline gives CDR1 SGHDT, CDR2 YYEEEE. The CDR3 covers 15 residues. CDR3 sequence: CASSLAPGVNTEAFF. DNA of the CDR3: TGTGCCAGCAGCTTAGCCCCCGGGGTGAACACTGAAGCTTTCTTT.

The CDR3 sequence is CSVWTGGDHGYTF. For the CDR3, the DNA is TGCAGCGTTTGGACAGGGGGGGATCATGGCTACACCTTC. The chain carries TRBV29-1 and TRBJ1-2, with 10 bases that match TRBD1. Germline V lookup: CDR1 SQVTM, CDR2 ANQGSEA. J gave up 6 bases and V 5 bases, and 6 bases lay outside the gene matches. The CDR3 has 13 residues.

The chain links TRBV4-3 to TRBJ2-1, with 9 bases that match TRBD2. Germline values: CDR1 LGHNA, CDR2 YSLEER. Germline trimming cut 0 bases from V and 4 bases from J; bases unmatched to any gene: 4. The CDR3 consists of 16 residues. The CDR3 reads CASSQEGLAGYNEQFF. The CDR3 nucleotides are TGCGCCAGCAGCCAAGAAGGCCTAGCGGGGTACAATGAGCAGTTCTTC.

The J gene is TRBJ2-2, the V gene TRBV6-6, with D perhaps matching TRBD2 (6 bases). This CDR3 comprises 11 residues. Germline V gene data show CDR1 as MNHNY and CDR2 as SVGAGI (reference sequence). The CDR3 DNA sequence: TGTGCTGGAGGGTACGCCGGGGAGCTGTTTTTT. This sequence encodes CAGGYAGELFF.

The rearrangement joins TRBV5-1 to TRBJ2-5; D remains ambiguous. CDR3 size: 15 residues. V lost 0 bases and J 1 base, leaving 10 bases between the germline ends. Germline V gene sequence: CDR1 SGHRS, CDR2 YFSETQ. The CDR3 reads CASSLGLARQETQYF. The DNA of the CDR3 is TGCGCCAGCAGCTTGGGTCTCGCGCGCCAAGAGACCCAGTACTTC.

The chain is built from TRBV2 and TRBJ1-1, with 7 bases matching TRBD1. With 6 bases clipped from V and 4 bases from J, the junction kept 8 bases outside the gene matches. The CDR3 totals 14 residues. Germline V lookup: CDR1 SNHLY, CDR2 FYNNEI. The CDR3 spells CASRYLQGSTEAFF. For the CDR3, the DNA is TGTGCCAGCAGGTACCTACAGGGGTCCACTGAAGCTTTCTTT.

Here the CDR3 DNA reads TGTGCCAGCAGCTCACGGACAGAATATAATTCACCCCTCCACTTT. It encodes CASSSRTEYNSPLHF. This chain connects TRBV5-4 to TRBJ1-6, with D possibly TRBD1 on 6 matching bases. CDR3 size: 15 residues. Germline CDR1 is SGHNT and CDR2 is YYREEE (reference sequence). Between the trimmed V and J ends, which lost 3 bases and 4 bases, there was a span of 11 bases.

This sequence joins TRBV28 and TRBJ1-5; D might be TRBD1 (5 bases). Germline values: CDR1 MDHEN, CDR2 SYDVKM. The CDR3 consists of 14 residues. V was clipped by 8 bases and J by 0 bases, with 11 bases between them. CDR3 in DNA: TGTGCCAGCCTCGGGGGGTATAGCAATCAGCCCCAGCATTTT. Translating gives CASLGGYSNQPQHF.

V gene TRBV2 combines with J gene TRBJ2-7; D perhaps matches TRBD1 (6 bases). The CDR3 contains 13 residues. Trimming took 8 bases from V and 9 from J, leaving 20 bases between them. Germline assignment: CDR1 SNHLY and CDR2 FYNNEI. CDR3 amino acids: CASSRDTDVRQYF. Here the CDR3 DNA reads TGTGCCAGCTCCCGGGACACCGACGTTAGGCAGTACTTC.

This clone showed up just once. The chain uses TRBV19 and TRBJ1-2; the match to TRBD1 covers 8 bases. The trim removed 1 base at V and 8 bases at J, leaving 9 bases unmatched. CDR3 length: 15 residues. CDR1 is LNHDA, CDR2 SQIVND, per germline (reference sequence). CDR3 nucleotides: TGTGCCAGTAGTATAGGGGCAGGGGGCCGAGGAGGCTACACCTTC. It encodes CASSIGAGGRGGYTF.

The rearrangement uses TRBV7-3 and TRBJ2-7, with 12 bases that match TRBD2. CDR1 and CDR2 from the germline V gene are SGHTA and FQGTGA. V was pared by 5 bases and J by 2 bases, with 4 bases of the junction left unmatched. The CDR3 extends over 15 amino acids. CDR3 loop: CASSTLAGGPYEQYF. The CDR3 DNA reads TGTGCCAGCAGCACCCTAGCGGGAGGGCCCTACGAGCAGTACTTC.